These 32 T cell receptor beta chains came from one sample sequenced in a study of T cell responses to AZD1222 COVID-19 vaccine. Here immunoSEQ multiplex PCR was the method, and the copy in TCRdb shows in-frame clones only, minus some. The sample has 150,000 to 180,000 clones; around 87% are singletons. The sequencing here drew on peripheral blood, taken 28 days after the second AZD1222 dose. The receptors stem from an adult who received the AZD1222 COVID-19 vaccine.

This clone has just one count. DNA for the CDR3: TGTGCCAGCAGCTCGCAGGGGGGGCTGGGCTACACCTTC. As protein: CASSSQGGLGYTF. This chain connects TRBV6-6 to TRBJ1-2, with TRBD1 identical over 7 bases. Germline V CDR1 and CDR2: MNHNY, SVGAGI (reference sequence). The CDR3 runs to 13 residues. The J segment lost 8 bases and the V segment lost 6 bases, leaving 9 bases of the junction unmatched.

The chain is built from TRBV28 and TRBJ2-6; D not certain. The ends were cut back, 8 bases at V and 0 bases at J, with 5 bases in the middle. This CDR3 is built from 13 residues. Germline V lookup: CDR1 MDHEN, CDR2 SYDVKM. The CDR3 sequence: CASLYSGANVLTF. For the CDR3, the DNA is TGTGCCAGCTTATACTCTGGGGCCAACGTCCTGACTTTC.

The V call is TRBV27, the J call TRBJ2-2; 8 bases agree with TRBD1. The length of the CDR3 is 17 residues. V shed 7 bases and J 1 base; nucleotides not matched to a gene: 11. The V gene's germline CDR1 is MNHEY and CDR2 SMNVEV (reference sequence). Here the CDR3 DNA reads TGTGCCAGCAAAAGGGGGGCCGGGACAGGGAACACCGGGGAGCTGTTTTTT. Translating it yields CASKRGAGTGNTGELFF.

CDR3 sequence: CASSLARSNEKLFF. DNA for the CDR3: TGTGCCAGCAGTTTAGCCAGGAGTAATGAAAAACTGTTTTTT. The chain employs TRBV28 and TRBJ1-4, with D unclear. Trimming stripped 2 bases from V and 4 bases from J, with 8 bases between. CDR3 length equals 14 residues. Germline V gene sequence: CDR1 MDHEN, CDR2 SYDVKM.

The chain employs TRBV24-1 and TRBJ2-3, with TRBD1 as a possible D gene (5 bases). The V gene lost 1 base and the J gene lost 3 bases, with 10 bases spanning the gap. The germline V gene has CDR1 KGHDR and CDR2 SFDVKD. The CDR3 contains 15 residues. The CDR3 spells CATSDFRQLTDTQYF. The CDR3 bases are TGTGCCACCAGTGATTTTCGACAGTTGACAGATACGCAGTATTTT.

The chain carries TRBV4-1 and TRBJ1-4; tentative D call: TRBD1 (5 bases). The CDR3 extends over 16 amino acids. Trimming removed 8 bases at V and 3 bases at J, with 19 bases between. Germline CDR1 MGHRA, CDR2 YSYEKL. The CDR3 nucleotides are TGCGCCAGCTCCCCGGGTTGGGGGTTTGCTAATGAAAAACTGTTTTTT. Translation gives CASSPGWGFANEKLFF.

The V call is TRBV2, the J call TRBJ2-1; D remains unclear. CDR1 is SNHLY, CDR2 FYNNEI, per germline. V shed 7 bases and J shed 10 bases, with 11 bases lying between them. This CDR3 is 11 amino acids long. This CDR3 is CASKTEQEQFF. CDR3 bases: TGTGCCAGCAAAACCGAACAGGAGCAGTTCTTC.

The V gene is TRBV18, the J gene TRBJ2-5; D unclear. The germline gives CDR1 KGHSH, CDR2 LQKENI. Trimming removed 2 bases from V and 4 bases from J, with 11 bases in between. The CDR3 sequence is 14 residues long. CDR3 in DNA: TGTGCCAGCTCACCAAAGGCCCTTGCAGAGACCCAGTACTTC. The encoded protein is CASSPKALAETQYF.

V and J are TRBV27 and TRBJ2-7; D unclear. V was clipped by 6 bases and J by 0 bases, with 3 bases between them. Germline V gene lookup returns CDR1 MNHEY and CDR2 SMNVEV (reference sequence). The CDR3 runs 11 residues. The CDR3 here is CASRNSYEQYF. The CDR3 DNA sequence: TGTGCCAGCAGGAACTCCTACGAGCAGTACTTC.

Concerning this clone itself: The junction departs from the called germline gene at one end, perhaps through a read error. The chain links TRBV7-3 to TRBJ2-7, with 9 bases matching TRBD1. The V gene's germline CDR1 is SGHTA and CDR2 FQGTGA. This CDR3 spans 9 amino acids. The CDR3: CAVRTGVHF. As DNA, the CDR3 is TGTGCCGTACGGACAGGGGTGCACTTC.

The chain couples TRBV11-2 to TRBJ2-1; no definite D call. Germline V gene lookup returns CDR1 SGHAT and CDR2 FQNNGV. V was cut by 3 bases and J by 5 bases, with 8 bases left in between. The CDR3 spans 13 residues. CDR3 protein: CASSFGRNNEQFF. For the CDR3, the DNA is TGTGCCAGCAGCTTCGGCAGAAACAATGAGCAGTTCTTC. Full variable domain (remainder filled in from reference TRBV11-2 and TRBJ2-1): EAGVAQSPRYKIIEKRQSVAFWCNPISGHATLYWYQQILGQGPKLLIQFQNNGVVDDSQLPKDRFSAERLKGVDSTLKIQPAKLEDSAVYLCASSFGRNNEQFFGPGTRLTVL.

The chain uses TRBV19 and TRBJ2-6; TRBD1 matches 7 bases. V lost 3 bases to trimming and J lost 10 bases; unmatched junction nucleotides: 9. CDR3 size: 15 residues. The germline gives CDR1 LNHDA, CDR2 SQIVND (reference sequence). CDR3 sequence (DNA): TGTGCCAGTAGTATCTCTTCCCCACAGGGGAACGTCCTGACTTTC. This sequence encodes CASSISSPQGNVLTF.

V usage is TRBV27 and J usage is TRBJ2-1; D gene unclear. V lost 8 bases and J lost 4, with 6 bases in between. Germline CDR1 and CDR2: MNHEY and SMNVEV (reference sequence). The CDR3 length is 11 residues. The CDR3 spells CASRQYNEQFF. DNA of the CDR3: TGTGCCAGCCGACAATACAATGAGCAGTTCTTC.

CDR3 sequence: CASSLWGLRDRETQYF. DNA for the CDR3: TGTGCCAGCAGTTTATGGGGCCTCCGGGACAGGGAGACCCAGTACTTC. The chain has TRBV28 and TRBJ2-5, with 8 bases fitting TRBD1. Losses at the gene ends were 0 bases for V and 5 bases for J; bases not matched to a gene: 8. Germline CDR1 MDHEN, CDR2 SYDVKM. CDR3 length equals 16 residues.

The CDR3 region has the DNA TGCGCCAGCAGCTTGGCGGGGAGGAACACTGAAGCTTTCTTT. This sequence encodes CASSLAGRNTEAFF. This chain uses TRBV5-1 with TRBJ1-1, with unresolved D. The CDR3 length is 14 residues. Trimming took off 0 bases at V and 1 base at J, with 7 bases between the two ends. CDR1 and CDR2 (germline): SGHRS, YFSETQ.

V and J are TRBV28 and TRBJ2-7; D may be TRBD2 (6 bases). V was trimmed by 8 bases and J by 2 bases, leaving 16 bases between them. Germline CDR1 reads MDHEN; CDR2 reads SYDVKM. CDR3 length: 14 amino acids. The CDR3 sequence: CASGTAGLPYEQYF. The DNA of the CDR3 is TGTGCCAGCGGGACCGCGGGACTTCCCTACGAGCAGTACTTC.

This chain connects TRBV6-5 to TRBJ2-5; either TRBD1 or TRBD2 may supply D (5 bases each). The ends were cut back, 7 bases at V and 5 bases at J, with 17 bases in the middle. This CDR3 has 14 residues. Germline CDR1 reads MNHEY; CDR2 reads SVGAGI. CDR3 residues: CASTGTRVQETQYF. CDR3 bases: TGTGCCAGCACCGGGACCAGAGTTCAGGAGACCCAGTACTTC.

This clone was observed a single time. This chain links TRBV29-1 with TRBJ2-3; TRBD2 matches at 7 bases. CDR1 and CDR2 from the germline V gene are SQVTM and ANQGSEA. V was clipped by 6 bases and J by 0 bases; unmatched bases: 9. There are 15 residues in the CDR3. The CDR3 loop reads CSVDPPSGSTDTQYF. The CDR3 bases are TGCAGCGTGGATCCCCCTAGCGGAAGCACAGATACGCAGTATTTT.

The genes are TRBV4-2 and TRBJ2-1, with D hard to call. Trimming took off 0 bases at V and 3 bases at J, with 9 bases between the two ends. This CDR3 is 15 amino acids long. Germline V gives CDR1 LGHNA, CDR2 YNFKEQ. DNA for the CDR3: TGTGCCAGCAGCCAAGATCTTCAGGTCTACAATGAGCAGTTCTTC. This sequence encodes CASSQDLQVYNEQFF.

V gene TRBV7-2 combines with J gene TRBJ1-1; no definite D call. This CDR3 comprises 13 residues. The V end was cut by 1 base, the J end by 3 bases, with 6 bases between. Germline-derived CDR1 and CDR2 are SGHTA and FQGNSA. CDR3 sequence: CASSLVGYTEAFF. The CDR3 region has the DNA TGTGCCAGCAGCTTAGTTGGATACACTGAAGCTTTCTTT.

V is TRBV28 and J is TRBJ2-6, with 9 bases lining up with TRBD2. With 6 bases clipped from V and 0 bases from J, the junction kept 12 bases outside the gene matches. The CDR3 covers 19 residues. Per the germline V gene, CDR1 is MDHEN and CDR2 is SYDVKM. The CDR3 region is CASSPTGLATISGANVLTF. In DNA form, the CDR3 reads TGTGCCAGCAGCCCTACCGGACTAGCGACAATCTCTGGGGCCAACGTCCTGACTTTC.

In its sample, this clone was seen many times. The chain couples TRBV27 to TRBJ2-7, with 12 bases fitting TRBD2. Germline-derived CDR1 and CDR2 are MNHEY and SMNVEV (reference sequence). Germline trimming cut 8 bases from V and 1 base from J; bases unmatched to any gene: 12. The CDR3 is 17 residues long. The CDR3 DNA reads as TGTGCCAGCCGTAGTACTAGCGGGGGGCCAACTTCCTACGAGCAGTACTTC. Translated: CASRSTSGGPTSYEQYF.

The chain couples TRBV12-3 or TRBV12-4 to TRBJ1-1; no clear D gene. The V gene lost 3 bases and the J gene lost 5 bases, with 7 bases spanning the gap. This CDR3 is 12 amino acids long. In DNA, the CDR3 is TGTGCCAGCAGTTTTACGAGTACTGAAGCTTTCTTT. It translates to CASSFTSTEAFF.

About this clone itself: The same CDR3 also results from other DNA sequences found in this sample. The chain uses TRBV5-1 and TRBJ2-7; D is uncertain. Germline CDR1 SGHRS, CDR2 YFSETQ. The ends were cut back, 0 bases at V and 2 bases at J, with 9 bases in the middle. The CDR3 is made up of 14 amino acids. This CDR3 is CASSLVGFTYEQYF. The CDR3 coding sequence is TGCGCCAGCAGCTTGGTAGGGTTTACCTACGAGCAGTACTTC.

The V gene is TRBV14, the J gene TRBJ1-2, with D hard to call. V dropped 0 bases and J dropped 7 bases, with 9 bases sitting between them. There are 13 residues in the CDR3. The germline V gene encodes CDR1 SGHDN and CDR2 FVKESK. The CDR3 region has the DNA TGTGCCAGCAGCCAAGATCCCAGAAGTGGCTACACCTTC. Translating gives CASSQDPRSGYTF.

The chain joins TRBV28 to TRBJ1-2; perhaps TRBD1 as D (6 bases). Germline V gene sequence: CDR1 MDHEN, CDR2 SYDVKM. The CDR3 is 16 amino acids. Trimming took off 3 bases at V and 1 base at J, with 15 bases between the two ends. The chain's CDR3 is CASSLVGTLSNYGYTF. The CDR3 nucleotides are TGTGCCAGCAGTTTGGTTGGGACACTCAGTAACTATGGCTACACCTTC.

The rearrangement uses TRBV7-9 and TRBJ2-1; 9 positions match TRBD2. V lost 1 base to trimming and J lost 2 bases; unmatched junction nucleotides: 3. Germline V gene data show CDR1 as SEHNR and CDR2 as FQNEAQ (reference sequence). This CDR3 has 16 residues. For the CDR3, the DNA is TGTGCCAGCAGCTTAGGTTTAGCGGGAGCCTACAATGAGCAGTTCTTC. It codes for CASSLGLAGAYNEQFF.

J is TRBJ2-7 and V is TRBV3-1 (or the pseudogene TRBV3-2); TRBD1 aligns across 8 bases. There are 14 residues in the CDR3. Germline V CDR1 and CDR2: LGHDT, YNNKEL (reference sequence). V lost 2 bases, J lost 5 bases, and 5 bases stayed unmatched. For the CDR3, the DNA is TGTGCCAGCAGCCAACCTGACAGGGGAAACGAGCAGTACTTC. It translates to CASSQPDRGNEQYF.

V gene TRBV6-6 combines with J gene TRBJ2-5, with a weak D call TRBD2 (5 bases). Germline CDR1 is MNHNY and CDR2 is SVGAGI (reference sequence). The CDR3 length is 13 residues. The V and J ends lost 5 bases and 4 bases respectively, with 11 bases between them. DNA for the CDR3: TGTGCCAGCAGTCGAGCGGATGGAGAGACCCAGTACTTC. Its translation: CASSRADGETQYF.

The rearrangement links TRBV5-1 to TRBJ1-1; the match to TRBD1 covers 7 bases. Germline V gene lookup returns CDR1 SGHRS and CDR2 YFSETQ. The CDR3 has 15 amino acids. V lost 3 bases, J lost 11 bases, and 16 bases stayed unmatched. DNA for the CDR3: TGCGCCAGCAGCTCGCCCTCCTACAGGGGAGGTGAGGCTTTCTTT. Amino acids: CASSSPSYRGGEAFF.

CDR3 amino acids: CSVGENSNQPQHF. CDR3 sequence (DNA): TGCAGCGTTGGCGAGAATAGCAATCAGCCCCAGCATTTT. The chain employs TRBV29-1 and TRBJ1-5, with unresolved D. From germline, CDR1 is SQVTM and CDR2 ANQGSEA. The CDR3 is 13 residues long. V gave up 4 bases and J gave up 0 bases, with 7 bases separating them.

This clone was counted once. The J gene is TRBJ1-1, the V gene TRBV29-1; unclear D gene. CDR3 length: 11 residues. Germline V gives CDR1 SQVTM, CDR2 ANQGSEA. V was trimmed by 3 bases and J by 5 bases, leaving 7 bases between them. The CDR3 is CSVETKTEAFF. Written as DNA, the CDR3 is TGCAGCGTTGAGACGAAGACTGAAGCTTTCTTT.